A single sample is the source of the 23 T cell receptor beta chains below, sequenced in a study of T-cell memory formation after mild COVID-19. TCRdb independently ran MiXCR on the 5' RACE reads; one entry per CDR3 protein. This sample has 470,000 or so distinct CDR3 sequences, with around 17% found just once. Specimen: PBMCs or a T cell subset sorted from them (not recorded which). The origin of the receptors is a man aged 18 to 30 who had mild COVID-19 (a few samples of this study predate the infection). Cell type and time point are not known.

The chain recombines TRBV20-1 with TRBJ2-7; D gene ambiguous. V was trimmed by 0 bases and J by 6 bases, leaving 12 bases between them. Germline values: CDR1 DFQATT, CDR2 SNEGSKA (reference sequence). This CDR3 region has 13 residues. The CDR3, as DNA: TGCAGTGCTAGAGATCCCACTGCTCTCGAGCAGTACTTC. This codes for CSARDPTALEQYF.

In its sample, this clonotype was seen a few times. The chain has TRBV6-5 and TRBJ2-5; 12 positions agree with TRBD2. J lost 4 bases, V lost 8 bases, and 11 bases had no gene match. Germline-derived CDR1 and CDR2 are MNHEY and SVGAGI. The CDR3 extends over 16 amino acids. In DNA form, the CDR3 reads TGTGCCAGCCCCCCTAGCGGGGGGGCGCAATCAGAGACCCAGTACTTC. It codes for CASPPSGGAQSETQYF.

The chain combines TRBV19 with TRBJ1-5; D uncertain. V shed 6 bases and J shed 0 bases, with 12 bases lying between them. Germline lookup yields CDR1 LNHDA and CDR2 SQIVND (reference sequence). This CDR3 region has 15 residues. CDR3 nucleotide sequence: TGTGCCAGTAGCGATCTGGATTATAGCAATCAGCCCCAGCATTTT. Translating gives CASSDLDYSNQPQHF.

The chain is built from TRBV6-5 and TRBJ2-7, with 10 positions matching TRBD1. The CDR3 loop spans 15 amino acids. Germline V lookup: CDR1 MNHEY, CDR2 SVGAGI. Trimming at V came to 5 bases and at J to 7 bases, leaving 11 bases not matched to a gene. The DNA of the CDR3 is TGTGCCAGCAGTGTCTCCGGGACAGGGGTGGGTGAGCAGTACTTC. This sequence encodes CASSVSGTGVGEQYF.

In this sample, this clonotype turned up a few times. The genes are TRBV7-9 and TRBJ1-3; D is uncertain. V lost 0 bases and J lost 5, with 5 bases in between. The CDR3 totals 13 residues. Germline V gives CDR1 SEHNR, CDR2 FQNEAQ (reference sequence). CDR3 nucleotides: TGTGCCAGCAGCTTAGCTCTCAGAAACACCATATATTTT. It yields the protein CASSLALRNTIYF. Drawing the rest from reference TRBV7-9 and TRBJ1-3, the complete variable domain is DTGVSQNPRHKITKRGQNVTFRCDPISEHNRLYWYRQTLGQGPEFLTYFQNEAQLEKSRLLSDRFSAERPKGSFSTLEIQRTEQGDSAMYLCASSLALRNTIYFGEGSWLTVV.

This clonotype turned up a few times. V is TRBV6-1 and J is TRBJ1-1; D not certain. The germline V gene encodes CDR1 MNHNS and CDR2 SASEGT. V dropped 8 bases and J dropped 9 bases, with 10 bases sitting between them. The CDR3 has 10 residues. The CDR3 nucleotides are TGTGCCAGCTTGGAGAAAAAAGCTTTCTTT. Protein sequence: CASLEKKAFF.

The chain is built from TRBV7-6 and TRBJ2-3, with no clear D. V was clipped by 2 bases and J by 2 bases, with 11 bases between them. The CDR3 runs 15 residues. Germline V gene sequence: CDR1 SGHVS, CDR2 FNYEAQ. The CDR3 is CASSLRSAHTDTQYF. CDR3 nucleotide sequence: TGTGCCAGCAGCTTAAGGAGCGCTCACACAGATACGCAGTATTTT.

This clonotype was counted a few times. This chain joins TRBV6-5 and TRBJ2-2; 7 nucleotides line up with TRBD1. From germline, CDR1 is MNHEY and CDR2 SVGAGI. The CDR3 length is 14 residues. The J segment lost 3 bases and the V segment lost 7 bases, leaving 5 bases of the junction unmatched. This chain's CDR3 is CASTLQGYTGELFF. The CDR3 DNA reads TGTGCCAGCACCTTACAGGGGTACACCGGGGAGCTGTTTTTT.

V and J are TRBV7-9 and TRBJ1-1, with 9 bases fitting TRBD1. The V gene's germline CDR1 is SEHNR and CDR2 FQNEAQ (reference sequence). V lost 1 base and J lost 6; bases outside the gene matches: 6. This CDR3 comprises 15 residues. The chain's CDR3 is CASSLEDRGSPEAFF. CDR3 bases: TGTGCCAGCAGCTTAGAGGACAGGGGCTCGCCTGAAGCTTTCTTT.

This clonotype appeared a few times. The chain couples TRBV10-3 to TRBJ2-2; 9 bases are shared with TRBD1. Germline trimming cut 4 bases from V and 4 bases from J; bases unmatched to any gene: 7. The germline gives CDR1 ENHRY, CDR2 SYGVKD. The length of the CDR3 is 16 residues. The CDR3, as DNA: TGTGCCATCAGTGGGTATGGACAGGGGAGCACCGGGGAGCTGTTTTTT. Its protein product is CAISGYGQGSTGELFF.

In this sample, this clonotype turned up many times. The rearrangement links TRBV6-4 to TRBJ2-3; 10 bases agree with TRBD2. The CDR3 runs to 15 residues. J gave up 1 base and V 4 bases, and 2 bases lay outside the gene matches. CDR1 and CDR2 from the germline V gene are MRHNA and SNTAGT. The CDR3: CASSALAGGTDTQYF. The DNA for the CDR3 is TGTGCCAGCAGTGCGCTAGCGGGGGGCACAGATACGCAGTATTTT.

The rearrangement uses TRBV20-1 and TRBJ2-3; 10 positions match TRBD2. Germline loops: CDR1 DFQATT, CDR2 SNEGSKA (reference sequence). The CDR3 spans 15 residues. The junction had 8 bases not matched to a gene; V was cut back by 2 bases and J by 6 bases. The CDR3 DNA is TGCAGTGCTAGATCCAGCGGGGGGGCCGATGATACGCAGTATTTT. It yields the protein CSARSSGGADDTQYF.

This clonotype was detected many times. V gene TRBV10-3 combines with J gene TRBJ1-6; a weak D match, TRBD1 (5 bases). The CDR3 has 18 residues. Germline loops: CDR1 ENHRY, CDR2 SYGVKD. V lost 3 bases to trimming and J lost 14 bases, with 29 bases between them. Written as DNA, the CDR3 is TGTGCCATCAGTGACCCGACAGCTACCCTAATTCCCAATTCGGCCCTCCACTTT. It yields the protein CAISDPTATLIPNSALHF.

This chain connects TRBV7-8 to TRBJ1-6, with D possibly matching TRBD1 (6 bases). Deletions cut 3 bases from V and 14 bases from J, with 23 bases between. The CDR3 is 16 amino acids. The V gene's germline CDR1 is SGHVS and CDR2 FQNEAQ. The CDR3: CASSLLPGQYEVTLHF. CDR3 coding DNA: TGTGCCAGCAGCTTGTTACCCGGACAGTACGAAGTTACCCTCCACTTT.

This clonotype has only a few counts. V gene TRBV7-9 combines with J gene TRBJ1-2; no clear D. The V end lost 0 bases, the J end lost 7 bases, and 6 bases lay between the germline ends. Germline CDR1 SEHNR, CDR2 FQNEAQ (reference sequence). This CDR3 spans 12 amino acids. Written as DNA, the CDR3 is TGTGCCAGCAGCTTAGCGGTTGGTGGCTACACCTTC. Translated: CASSLAVGGYTF. The variable domain in full, with the rest retrieved from reference TRBV7-9 and TRBJ1-2, is DTGVSQNPRHKITKRGQNVTFRCDPISEHNRLYWYRQTLGQGPEFLTYFQNEAQLEKSRLLSDRFSAERPKGSFSTLEIQRTEQGDSAMYLCASSLAVGGYTFGSGTRLTVV.

This clonotype was picked up a small number of times. The chain links TRBV29-1 to TRBJ1-4; perhaps TRBD1 as D (6 bases). The germline gives CDR1 SQVTM, CDR2 ANQGSEA. Trimming cost V 7 bases and J 8 bases, with 17 bases left between them. This CDR3 is built from 13 residues. CDR3 sequence reads: CSAQGAAWEKLFF. Here the CDR3 DNA reads TGCAGCGCACAGGGTGCGGCGTGGGAAAAACTGTTTTTT.

A few counts support this clonotype. The chain carries TRBV5-1 and TRBJ1-1; D possibly corresponds to TRBD1 (5 bases). Trimming removed 4 bases at V and 11 bases at J, with 15 bases between. The germline V gene encodes CDR1 SGHRS and CDR2 YFSETQ. This CDR3 is built from 12 residues. CDR3 nucleotide sequence: TGCGCCAGCAGCGGGGGAACTCTGGGCGCTTTCTTT. Its protein product is CASSGGTLGAFF.

This clonotype was observed a few times. The rearrangement joins TRBV20-1 to TRBJ2-7; weak D call: TRBD2 (6 bases). Germline V CDR1 and CDR2: DFQATT, SNEGSKA (reference sequence). CDR3 size: 14 residues. The germline V and J ends were trimmed by 5 bases and 4 bases, with 18 bases remaining between them. The CDR3 is CSAGPGLRGYEQYF. DNA for the CDR3: TGCAGTGCTGGCCCGGGACTTCGTGGTTACGAGCAGTACTTC.

A few counts support this clonotype. V usage is TRBV15 and J usage is TRBJ2-2; 8 bases align to TRBD1. The CDR3 length is 16 residues. Germline V CDR1 and CDR2: LNHNV, YYDKDF (reference sequence). Losses at the gene ends were 3 bases for V and 3 bases for J; bases not matched to a gene: 6. The CDR3 is CATSRDRVLYTGELFF. CDR3 DNA: TGTGCCACCAGCAGGGACAGGGTACTATACACCGGGGAGCTGTTTTTT.

The chain couples TRBV28 to TRBJ1-2; D is perhaps TRBD1 (6 bases). The CDR3 runs 14 residues. CDR1 and CDR2 from the germline V gene are MDHEN and SYDVKM. Trimming took 5 bases from V and 5 from J, leaving 15 bases between them. CDR3 nucleotides: TGTGCCAGCAGTCCAACCGACAGGACTTATGGCTACACCTTC. Its translation is CASSPTDRTYGYTF.

There are a few counts of this clonotype. CDR3 nucleotides: TGTGCCAGCAGACTACTTACAGGGGCTGAAGCTTTCTTT. Protein: CASRLLTGAEAFF. This chain links TRBV6-2 or TRBV6-3 with TRBJ1-1, with TRBD1 matching 7 bases. Germline V gene sequence: CDR1 MNHEY, CDR2 SVGEGT. The CDR3 extends over 13 amino acids. V dropped 6 bases and J dropped 6; count of bases not matched to a gene: 7.

This chain links TRBV7-2 with TRBJ2-5, with D perhaps TRBD2 (5 bases). Germline CDR1 SGHTA, CDR2 FQGNSA. The ends were cut back, 5 bases at V and 9 bases at J, with 25 bases in the middle. The CDR3 is 16 amino acids. CDR3 sequence reads: CASSPPWGSVHLAQYF. CDR3 nucleotide sequence: TGTGCCAGCAGCCCCCCATGGGGTAGCGTGCACTTGGCCCAGTACTTC.

V usage is TRBV20-1 and J usage is TRBJ1-2; no firm D call. This CDR3 comprises 10 residues. Trimming pared 6 bases from V and 6 bases from J, leaving 8 bases between. Germline-derived CDR1 and CDR2 are DFQATT and SNEGSKA (reference sequence). The CDR3 DNA reads TGCAGTGCCCGGGAGGATGGCTACACCTTC. As protein: CSAREDGYTF.